These 28 T cell receptor beta chains were sequenced from one sample in a study of cytomegalovirus exposure and HLA in healthy donors (dated by TCRdb to the late 2010s). Library generation was performed with the immunoSEQ multiplex PCR assay. For the multiplex PCR, a mixture combining 60 forward primers for TCR Vbeta segments and 13 reverse primers for TCR Jbeta segments was used. TCRdb retrieved this table from immuneACCESS and kept in-frame rearrangements only. Not all clones are present; in checked studies, unresolved V genes account for under half, and no reason is known for the remainder. The sample contains about 170,000 clones, roughly 81% of them found a single time. Jointly, the top ten make up roughly 4.4% of the sample. The sequenced material came from PBMCs. These receptors were collected from a woman in her late teens or twenties in good health and CMV-seropositive.

The chain couples TRBV9 to TRBJ2-1; a possible D gene is TRBD2 (6 bases). The CDR3 extends over 16 amino acids. Germline CDR1 is SGDLS and CDR2 is YYNGEE. V was cut by 3 bases and J by 5 bases, with 18 bases left in between. Here the CDR3 reads CASSGGVGLGNNEQFF. The CDR3 nucleotides are TGTGCCAGCAGCGGCGGGGTGGGGCTCGGGAACAATGAGCAGTTCTTC.

The chain joins TRBV12-5 to TRBJ1-1, with D maybe TRBD1 (6 bases). The V and J ends lost 7 bases and 5 bases respectively, with 14 bases between them. The length of the CDR3 is 13 residues. From germline, CDR1 is LGHNT and CDR2 FRNRAP. CDR3 sequence reads: CASAFNRDTEAFF. The CDR3 DNA sequence: TGTGCTAGTGCCTTTAACAGGGATACTGAAGCTTTCTTT.

V and J are TRBV28 and TRBJ2-7; no clear D. Per the germline V gene, CDR1 is MDHEN and CDR2 is SYDVKM. This CDR3 region has 11 residues. The V end was cut by 6 bases, the J end by 2 bases, with 5 bases between. CDR3 sequence: CASSRAYEQYF. For the CDR3, the DNA is TGTGCCAGCAGCCGGGCCTACGAGCAGTACTTC.

This clone was detected only once. V gene TRBV7-9 combines with J gene TRBJ2-1; 9 bases fit TRBD1. After removal of 2 bases from V and 12 bases from J, the junction contained 5 bases not matched to a gene. This CDR3 contains 13 residues. The germline V gene has CDR1 SEHNR and CDR2 FQNEAQ (reference sequence). CDR3 loop: CASSLRQGGRQFF. In DNA, the CDR3 is TGTGCCAGCAGCTTACGACAGGGGGGGCGGCAGTTCTTC.

To note about this clone: One end of the junction varies from germline; a read error may be responsible. The V and J genes are TRBV13 and TRBJ2-2; 11 bases align to TRBD1. The CDR3 length is 15 residues. Looked up from germline, CDR1 is PRHDT and CDR2 is FYEKMQ (reference sequence). The CDR3 nucleotides are TGTGCAAGCAGCCGGGACAGGGGGTTTGCCGGGGAGCTGTTTTTT. This encodes CASSRDRGFAGELFF.

CDR3 in DNA: TGTGCCAGCACCCCTAGCGGGGGGGACAATGAGCAGTTCTTC. Protein sequence: CASTPSGGDNEQFF. The V call is TRBV6-1, the J call TRBJ2-1; 12 bases map to TRBD2. This CDR3 region has 14 residues. The V gene end was trimmed by 7 bases and the J gene end by 5 bases; junction bases not matched to a gene: 3. The germline gives CDR1 MNHNS, CDR2 SASEGT.

The CDR3 region has the DNA TGCGCCAGCAGCCCACCAGGGGCTGGGGCCAACGTCCTGACTTTC. This translates into CASSPPGAGANVLTF. The chain uses TRBV4-1 and TRBJ2-6; perhaps TRBD1 as D (6 bases). The V gene lost 4 bases and the J gene lost 2 bases, with 9 bases spanning the gap. The CDR3 loop spans 15 amino acids. The germline V gene has CDR1 MGHRA and CDR2 YSYEKL.

The rearrangement uses TRBV7-6 and TRBJ2-3, with D maybe TRBD2 (5 bases). CDR3 size: 14 residues. V lost 2 bases to trimming and J lost 6 bases, with 12 bases between them. Germline loops: CDR1 SGHVS, CDR2 FNYEAQ. The CDR3 bases are TGTGCCAGCAGCTTAAATAGCGTGTCGGATACGCAGTATTTT. This sequence encodes CASSLNSVSDTQYF.

In this sample, this clone turned up a few times. The chain employs TRBV5-1 and TRBJ2-1; 12 nucleotides line up with TRBD2. Trimming removed 4 bases from V and 6 bases from J; junction bases left unmatched: 5. The germline gives CDR1 SGHRS, CDR2 YFSETQ. The CDR3 loop spans 15 amino acids. The CDR3 DNA is TGCGCCAGCAGCACTGCTAGCGGGGGGGTCAATGAGCAGTTCTTC. This encodes CASSTASGGVNEQFF. The variable domain in full, with the rest retrieved from reference TRBV5-1 and TRBJ2-1, is KAGVTQTPRYLIKTRGQQVTLSCSPISGHRSVSWYQQTPGQGLQFLFEYFSETQRNKGNFPGRFSGRQFSNSRSEMNVSTLELGDSALYLCASSTASGGVNEQFFGPGTRLTVL.

The V and J genes are TRBV7-8 and TRBJ1-2, with D possibly TRBD1 on 6 matching bases. CDR3 length: 14 amino acids. V lost 5 bases to trimming and J lost 6 bases, with 16 bases between them. CDR1 and CDR2 (germline): SGHVS, FQNEAQ. CDR3 sequence reads: CASSPWAGAHGYTF. The CDR3, as DNA: TGTGCCAGCAGCCCCTGGGCGGGGGCCCATGGCTACACCTTC.

The count of this clone is one. The J gene is TRBJ1-5, the V gene TRBV21-1; whether TRBD1, the table's D call, matches the DNA was not checked. TRBV21-1 is a pseudogene. CDR3 length: 15 amino acids. The DNA of the CDR3 is TGTGCCAGCCGATTCCGGACAGGAGGCAATCAGCCCCAGCATTTT. Protein sequence: CASRFRTGGNQPQHF.

The chain uses TRBV7-7 and TRBJ2-7, with D maybe TRBD1 (6 bases). V was trimmed by 5 bases and J by 3 bases, leaving 11 bases between them. The CDR3 loop spans 13 amino acids. Germline loops: CDR1 SSHAT, CDR2 FNYEAQ (reference sequence). The CDR3 coding sequence is TGTGCCAGCAGCCACGGACAGTTCTACGAGCAGTACTTC. It translates to CASSHGQFYEQYF.

The V and J genes are TRBV7-9 and TRBJ1-5; perhaps TRBD1 as D (6 bases). The CDR3 length is 14 residues. Trimming removed 5 bases at V and 5 bases at J, with 13 bases between. Per germline, CDR1 SEHNR and CDR2 FQNEAQ (reference sequence). The CDR3: CASSPGTRDQPQHF. CDR3 nucleotide sequence: TGTGCCAGCAGCCCCGGGACAAGGGATCAGCCCCAGCATTTT.

The gene calls are TRBV2 and TRBJ2-7; 8 bases are a match to TRBD2. Germline V gene sequence: CDR1 SNHLY, CDR2 FYNNEI. The CDR3 spans 14 residues. J gave up 3 bases and V 3 bases, and 4 bases lay outside the gene matches. This CDR3 is CASSDGAGVYEQYF. CDR3 in DNA: TGTGCCAGCAGTGATGGAGCGGGGGTCTACGAGCAGTACTTC. The entire variable domain, with the rest obtained from reference TRBV2 and TRBJ2-7, is as follows: EPEVTQTPSHQVTQMGQEVILRCVPISNHLYFYWYRQILGQKVEFLVSFYNNEISEKSEIFDDQFSVERPDGSNFTLKIRSTKLEDSAMYFCASSDGAGVYEQYFGPGTRLTVT.

This clone appeared once. The gene calls are TRBV6-4 and TRBJ1-6; weak D call: TRBD1 (5 bases). Germline lookup yields CDR1 MRHNA and CDR2 SNTAGT. This CDR3 contains 15 residues. Between the trimmed V and J ends, which lost 2 bases and 8 bases, there was a span of 13 bases. The CDR3 region has the DNA TGTGCCAGCAGTGACGCCCCAGGGCATGATTCACCCCTCCACTTT. Protein: CASSDAPGHDSPLHF.

The chain carries TRBV25-1 and TRBJ1-4, with D tentatively TRBD1 (5 bases). Germline lookup yields CDR1 MGHDK and CDR2 SYGVNS. Trimming removed 4 bases from V and 0 bases from J, with 15 bases in between. The CDR3 spans 17 residues. CDR3 bases: TGTGCCAGCAGTGGTCTTCGGGGGAGAACAACTAATGAAAAACTGTTTTTT. The encoded protein is CASSGLRGRTTNEKLFF.

The V gene is TRBV29-1, the J gene TRBJ1-2, with D possibly being TRBD1 (6 bases). CDR1 is SQVTM and CDR2 is ANQGSEA in the germline V gene. Trimming took off 5 bases at V and 2 bases at J, with 12 bases between the two ends. The CDR3 has 13 residues. The CDR3 DNA reads TGCAGCGTTAAACAGGGTTGGAACTATGGCTACACCTTC. Amino acids: CSVKQGWNYGYTF.

J is TRBJ1-2 and V is TRBV18; D is undetermined. The CDR3 spans 14 residues. Per germline, CDR1 KGHSH and CDR2 LQKENI. Trimming pared 5 bases from V and 7 bases from J, leaving 17 bases between. CDR3 bases: TGTGCCAGCTCAAGGCAGGAACGGGAGAGTGGCTACACCTTC. Translating it yields CASSRQERESGYTF.

The gene calls are TRBV4-3 and TRBJ1-2; TRBD1 matches 7 bases. The CDR3 covers 15 residues. V lost 1 base, J lost 4 bases, and 6 bases stayed unmatched. In germline, CDR1 is LGHNA, CDR2 YSLEER. The CDR3 reads CASSQVRTGVYGYTF. DNA of the CDR3: TGCGCCAGCAGCCAAGTGAGAACAGGGGTCTATGGCTACACCTTC.

This clone was seen a single time. This chain connects TRBV13 to TRBJ2-7; a possible D gene is TRBD1 (6 bases). The CDR3 is 17 amino acids. V was shortened by 1 base and J by 2 bases, with 18 bases between the two germline ends. The germline gives CDR1 PRHDT, CDR2 FYEKMQ (reference sequence). The CDR3 here is CASSLENRVHPAYEQYF. The CDR3 nucleotides are TGTGCCAGCAGCTTAGAAAACAGGGTTCATCCTGCCTACGAGCAGTACTTC.

The chain uses TRBV20-1 and TRBJ1-1; 7 bases fit TRBD1. The CDR3 extends over 11 amino acids. Germline V lookup: CDR1 DFQATT, CDR2 SNEGSKA (reference sequence). V lost 4 bases and J lost 7; bases outside the gene matches: 3. The CDR3 DNA reads as TGCAGTGCTATAACAGGGGTTGAAGCTTTCTTT. Its translation is CSAITGVEAFF.

The chain joins TRBV28 to TRBJ2-7, with 7 bases aligning to TRBD2. The CDR3 runs to 13 residues. Germline CDR1 is MDHEN and CDR2 is SYDVKM. Trimming removed 10 bases from V and 5 bases from J; junction bases left unmatched: 11. The CDR3 is CAITSGGGDEQYF. CDR3 coding DNA: TGTGCCATCACGTCGGGGGGTGGAGACGAGCAGTACTTC. The full variable domain, completed using reference TRBV28 and TRBJ2-7, is DVKVTQSSRYLVKRTGEKVFLECVQDMDHENMFWYRQDPGLGLRLIYFSYDVKMKEKGDIPEGYSVSREKKERFSLILESASTNQTSMYLCAITSGGGDEQYFGPGTRLTVT.

The CDR3 bases are TGTGCCATCAGTGAGTCGACTGCTGACAGCGGGGAGCTGTTTTTT. It encodes CAISESTADSGELFF. The V call is TRBV10-3, the J call TRBJ2-2; a weak D match, TRBD1 (5 bases). The CDR3 has 15 residues. Trimming pared 0 bases from V and 7 bases from J, leaving 12 bases between. Germline CDR1 is ENHRY and CDR2 is SYGVKD.

V is TRBV9 and J is TRBJ2-5, with D perhaps TRBD1 (6 bases). Germline V gene lookup returns CDR1 SGDLS and CDR2 YYNGEE. V was trimmed by 0 bases and J by 5 bases, leaving 17 bases between them. The CDR3 has 16 residues. DNA for the CDR3: TGTGCCAGCAGCGTAGCCCCTTGGGGGCTTGGGGAGACCCAGTACTTC. Protein sequence: CASSVAPWGLGETQYF.

V usage is TRBV4-1 and J usage is TRBJ1-1, with 9 bases lining up with TRBD1. The CDR3 is 15 amino acids. The germline gives CDR1 MGHRA, CDR2 YSYEKL. Unmatched junction bases numbered 6, after V lost 4 bases and J lost 3 bases. CDR3 sequence reads: CASSRTGEGYTEAFF. CDR3 DNA sequence: TGCGCCAGCAGCCGGACAGGGGAGGGATACACTGAAGCTTTCTTT.

The chain joins TRBV7-2 to TRBJ1-6; D gene uncertain. The CDR3 is made up of 12 amino acids. The germline V gene encodes CDR1 SGHTA and CDR2 FQGNSA. With 2 bases removed from V and 7 bases from J, the gap between germline ends came to 3 bases. The CDR3 reads CASSLLNSPLHF. For the CDR3, the DNA is TGTGCCAGCAGCTTATTAAATTCACCCCTCCACTTT.

The chain couples TRBV9 to TRBJ1-4, with D tentatively TRBD1 (5 bases). V lost 4 bases and J lost 5, with 15 bases in between. CDR3 length: 15 amino acids. Germline V gene sequence: CDR1 SGDLS, CDR2 YYNGEE. The CDR3 is CASSSRTGGNEKLFF. CDR3 in DNA: TGTGCCAGCAGCTCCCGGACGGGGGGGAATGAAAAACTGTTTTTT.

The chain links TRBV2 to TRBJ2-3; D is unclear. The V gene lost 7 bases and the J gene lost 1 base, with 15 bases spanning the gap. This CDR3 is built from 15 residues. CDR1 and CDR2 (germline): SNHLY, FYNNEI. This CDR3 is CASIPTSAGTDTQYF. The CDR3 nucleotides read TGTGCCAGCATTCCGACCTCGGCGGGCACAGATACGCAGTATTTT.